This TCR beta chain emerged from a study of OX40 agonist ivuxolimab in advanced cancers. Study as a whole: Aged roughly 20 to 79 with a mean of approximately 60 years, they were around 83% male.

Concerning this clone itself: The antigen is unknown.

Study-level results: Determination of antigen specificity was not performed for the expanded peripheral T cells.

V lost 1 base and J lost 3, with 7 bases in between. This CDR3 has 15 amino acids. Germline values: CDR1 LNHDA, CDR2 SQIVND (reference sequence). Sequencing used immunoSEQ multiplex PCR; TCRdb keeps in-frame clones, though not all of them. The table shows about 66,000 clones, with about four fifths occurring only once. This clonotype was obtained from an adult with an advanced solid tumor such as melanoma, head and neck, liver or kidney cancer. This chain links TRBV19 with TRBJ2-6; D gene unclear. Sequences were derived from CD4+ or CD8+ T cells sorted from blood, sampled in a trial of the OX40 agonist ivuxolimab. This CDR3 reads CASSIASRGANVLTF. DNA of the CDR3: TGTGCCAGTAGTATAGCTTCGCGTGGGGCCAACGTCCTGACTTTC.